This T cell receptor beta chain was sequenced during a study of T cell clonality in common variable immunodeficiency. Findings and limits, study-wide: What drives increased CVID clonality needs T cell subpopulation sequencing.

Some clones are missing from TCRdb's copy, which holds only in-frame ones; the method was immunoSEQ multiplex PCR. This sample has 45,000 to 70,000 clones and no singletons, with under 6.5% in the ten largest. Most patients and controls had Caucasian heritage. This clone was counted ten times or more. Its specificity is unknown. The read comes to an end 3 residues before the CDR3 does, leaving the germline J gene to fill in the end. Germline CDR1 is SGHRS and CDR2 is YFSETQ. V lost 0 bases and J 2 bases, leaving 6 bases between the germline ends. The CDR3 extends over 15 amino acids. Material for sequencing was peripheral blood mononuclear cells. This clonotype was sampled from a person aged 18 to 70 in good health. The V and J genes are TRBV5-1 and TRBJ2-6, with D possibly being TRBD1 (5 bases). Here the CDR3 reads CASSLEGAGANVLTF. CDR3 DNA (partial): TGCGCCAGCAGCTTGGAAGGGGCTGGGGCCAACGTC.